A single sample is the source of the 15 T cell receptor beta chains below, sequenced in a study of T cell changes during pregnancy in multiple sclerosis (dated by TCRdb to between 2018 and 2021). The library relied on the immunoSEQ multiplex PCR assay. Drawn from immuneACCESS, this table holds only the in-frame rearrangements with V and J called that TCRdb kept. Clones are partly lost; checked studies trace under half to an unresolved V gene and leave the rest unexplained. The sample profile shows approximately 100,000 clones; 85% to 95% of them were found once. The top ten hold 0.7% to 0.9% of the sample. The sample consisted of peripheral blood, taken before pregnancy. The receptors were gathered from a female donor with multiple sclerosis, enrolled in a pregnancy study.

CDR3 nucleotide sequence: TGCGCCAGCAGAAGACCAGGGGGACCCGAGCAGTACTTC. Its translation is CASRRPGGPEQYF. The chain links TRBV5-1 to TRBJ2-7, with 7 bases matching TRBD1. The CDR3 runs 13 residues. V shed 5 bases, J shed 6 bases, and the junction held 8 bases outside the gene matches. CDR1 is SGHRS, CDR2 YFSETQ, per germline.

This clone was found once. V usage is TRBV15 and J usage is TRBJ2-7; TRBD1 matches 10 bases. The CDR3 has 17 residues. The trim removed 4 bases at V and 3 bases at J, leaving 12 bases unmatched. CDR1 and CDR2 from the germline V gene are LNHNV and YYDKDF (reference sequence). Written as DNA, the CDR3 is TGTGCCACCAGCATGGGGTTATTGCGGGACAGGGGCTACGAGCAGTACTTC. Protein sequence: CATSMGLLRDRGYEQYF.

V usage is TRBV7-9 and J usage is TRBJ2-1, with TRBD2 matching 9 bases. V trimming: 4 bases; J trimming: 2 bases; junction bases outside the gene matches: 6. Germline V gene sequence: CDR1 SEHNR, CDR2 FQNEAQ (reference sequence). The CDR3 totals 16 residues. CDR3 region: CASSSTSGQTYNEQFF. CDR3 bases: TGTGCCAGCAGCTCGACTAGCGGACAAACCTACAATGAGCAGTTCTTC.

This chain uses TRBV7-9 with TRBJ2-1; 8 bases align to TRBD1. CDR1 and CDR2 from the germline V gene are SEHNR and FQNEAQ (reference sequence). The CDR3 has 14 amino acids. V lost 5 bases and J lost 10; bases outside the gene matches: 10. CDR3 loop: CASSHRQGPYEQFF. CDR3 in DNA: TGTGCCAGCAGCCACCGACAGGGGCCTTACGAGCAGTTCTTC.

The V and J genes are TRBV28 and TRBJ2-7, with 8 nucleotides matching TRBD1. This CDR3 comprises 16 residues. The V segment lost 3 bases and the J segment 2 bases; nucleotides outside the gene matches: 9. Germline CDR1 reads MDHEN; CDR2 reads SYDVKM. CDR3 region: CASSFLRRDRTYEQYF. The DNA of the CDR3 is TGTGCCAGCAGTTTTCTCCGACGGGACAGGACCTACGAGCAGTACTTC.

V usage is TRBV15 and J usage is TRBJ2-7; 9 bases agree with TRBD1. The trim removed 6 bases at V and 12 bases at J, leaving 18 bases unmatched. The germline CDR1 and CDR2 sequences are LNHNV and YYDKDF (reference sequence). This CDR3 region has 15 residues. Here the CDR3 reads CATSSYRGNRGRVYF. The CDR3 DNA reads as TGTGCCACCAGTAGTTATCGTGGGAACAGGGGGCGTGTGTACTTC.

The chain links TRBV6-1 to TRBJ1-5; D is unresolved. Germline lookup yields CDR1 MNHNS and CDR2 SASEGT. V shed 1 base and J shed 0 bases, with 7 bases lying between them. This CDR3 is built from 15 residues. The CDR3 DNA reads TGTGCCAGCAGTGAAGGACTTTATAGCAATCAGCCCCAGCATTTT. Encoded protein: CASSEGLYSNQPQHF.

This clone appeared a single time. The V gene is TRBV4-1, the J gene TRBJ2-7; weak D call: TRBD2 (6 bases). Trimming cost V 2 bases and J 13 bases, with 21 bases left between them. The CDR3 extends over 14 amino acids. In germline, CDR1 is MGHRA, CDR2 YSYEKL. The chain's CDR3 is CASSQSSGGIRPYF. The CDR3 DNA follows: TGCGCCAGCAGCCAAAGCTCGGGCGGGATAAGGCCTTACTTC.

The V and J genes are TRBV28 and TRBJ2-7, with D possibly TRBD1 on 6 matching bases. V was shortened by 5 bases and J by 2 bases, with 13 bases between the two germline ends. This CDR3 spans 14 amino acids. CDR1 MDHEN and CDR2 SYDVKM come from the germline V gene. CDR3 region: CASSLPQGTYEQYF. As DNA, the CDR3 is TGTGCCAGCAGTCTCCCTCAGGGGACCTACGAGCAGTACTTC.

The J gene is TRBJ2-5, the V gene TRBV5-1; D might be TRBD2 (6 bases). Germline values: CDR1 SGHRS, CDR2 YFSETQ. The CDR3 sequence is 15 residues long. Trimming left V 2 bases short and J 1 base short, with 12 bases between. CDR3 sequence (DNA): TGCGCCAGCAGCTTTGACGTAGCGGCCCAAGAGACCCAGTACTTC. Residues: CASSFDVAAQETQYF.

The V gene is TRBV6-5, the J gene TRBJ2-1; 8 positions match TRBD2. With 8 bases clipped from V and 3 bases from J, the junction kept 3 bases outside the gene matches. Germline V lookup: CDR1 MNHEY, CDR2 SVGAGI. This CDR3 is 13 amino acids long. The CDR3 region has the DNA TGTGCCAGCGGGACTAGGGTCTACAATGAGCAGTTCTTC. Its protein is CASGTRVYNEQFF.

This clone has a handful of counts. The V and J genes are TRBV27 and TRBJ1-1; D not resolved. Trimming cost V 8 bases and J 7 bases, with 11 bases left between them. The CDR3 sequence is 11 residues long. CDR1 is MNHEY and CDR2 is SMNVEV in the germline V gene (reference sequence). Written as DNA, the CDR3 is TGTGCCAGCCGAGGCCCCAATGAAGCTTTCTTT. Amino acid sequence: CASRGPNEAFF.

This rearrangement joins TRBV2 to TRBJ2-1, with 8 bases matching TRBD2. Looked up from germline, CDR1 is SNHLY and CDR2 is FYNNEI. This CDR3 region has 18 residues. The V segment lost 6 bases and the J segment 0 bases; nucleotides outside the gene matches: 13. CDR3 nucleotide sequence: TGTGCCAGCAGGAGCCAGCGGGAGAGTTGGAGCTCCTACAATGAGCAGTTCTTC. It codes for CASRSQRESWSSYNEQFF. The whole variable domain, filled in from reference TRBV2 and TRBJ2-1, reads EPEVTQTPSHQVTQMGQEVILRCVPISNHLYFYWYRQILGQKVEFLVSFYNNEISEKSEIFDDQFSVERPDGSNFTLKIRSTKLEDSAMYFCASRSQRESWSSYNEQFFGPGTRLTVL.

CDR3 in DNA: TGCGCCAGCAGCCAAGTCCCGGTCACTAGCGGACGGGGGACCGGGGAGCTGTTTTTT. Its translation is CASSQVPVTSGRGTGELFF. The chain is built from TRBV4-1 and TRBJ2-2; 8 bases are shared with TRBD2. V dropped 1 base and J dropped 5; count of bases not matched to a gene: 15. CDR1 and CDR2 from the germline V gene are MGHRA and YSYEKL. There are 19 residues in the CDR3.

The chain links TRBV9 to TRBJ2-3; 7 positions match TRBD2. This CDR3 region has 15 residues. Germline CDR1 SGDLS, CDR2 YYNGEE. The V and J ends lost 1 base and 1 base, in that order; junction bases with no gene match: 3. The CDR3 DNA is TGTGCCAGCAGCGTAAGGCTAGCGGGCACAGATACGCAGTATTTT. Protein product: CASSVRLAGTDTQYF.